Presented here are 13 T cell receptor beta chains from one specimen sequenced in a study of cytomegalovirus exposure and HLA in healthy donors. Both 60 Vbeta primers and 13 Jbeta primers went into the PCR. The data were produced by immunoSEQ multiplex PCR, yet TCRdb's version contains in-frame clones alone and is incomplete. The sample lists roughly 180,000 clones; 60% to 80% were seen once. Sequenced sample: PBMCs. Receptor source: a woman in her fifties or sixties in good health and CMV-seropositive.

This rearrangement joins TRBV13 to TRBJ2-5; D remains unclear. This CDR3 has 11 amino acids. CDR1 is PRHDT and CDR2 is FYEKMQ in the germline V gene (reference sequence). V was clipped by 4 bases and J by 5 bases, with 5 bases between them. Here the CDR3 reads CASSSLETQYF. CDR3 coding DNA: TGTGCCAGCAGCTCCCTTGAGACCCAGTACTTC.

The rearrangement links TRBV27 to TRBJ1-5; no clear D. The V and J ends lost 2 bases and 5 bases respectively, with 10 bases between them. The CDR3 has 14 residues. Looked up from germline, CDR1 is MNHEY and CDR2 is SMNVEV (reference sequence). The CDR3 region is CASSLEVSHQPQHF. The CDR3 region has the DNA TGTGCCAGCAGTTTAGAGGTGAGCCATCAGCCCCAGCATTTT.

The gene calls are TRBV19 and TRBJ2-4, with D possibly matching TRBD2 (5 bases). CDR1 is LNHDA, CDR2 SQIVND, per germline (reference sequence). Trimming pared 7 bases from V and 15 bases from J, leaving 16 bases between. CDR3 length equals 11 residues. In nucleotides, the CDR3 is TGTGCCAGTACGGAACGGTGGGAGACGTACTTC. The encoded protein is CASTERWETYF.

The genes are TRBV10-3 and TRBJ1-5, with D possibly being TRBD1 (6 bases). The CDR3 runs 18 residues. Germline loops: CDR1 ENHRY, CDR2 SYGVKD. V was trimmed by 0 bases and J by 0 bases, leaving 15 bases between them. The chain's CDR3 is CAISESFTGSYSNQPQHF. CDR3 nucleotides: TGTGCCATCAGTGAGTCGTTTACAGGGAGTTATAGCAATCAGCCCCAGCATTTT.

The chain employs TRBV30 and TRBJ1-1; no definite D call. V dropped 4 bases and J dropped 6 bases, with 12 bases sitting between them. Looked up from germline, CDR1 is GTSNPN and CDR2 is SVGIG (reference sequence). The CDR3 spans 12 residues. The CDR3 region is CAWNRLRAEAFF. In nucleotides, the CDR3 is TGTGCCTGGAATCGGCTTCGGGCTGAAGCTTTCTTT.

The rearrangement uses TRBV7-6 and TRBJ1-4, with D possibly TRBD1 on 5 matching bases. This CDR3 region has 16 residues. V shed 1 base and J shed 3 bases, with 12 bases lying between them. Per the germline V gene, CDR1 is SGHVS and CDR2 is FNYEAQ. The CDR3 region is CASSLERSRANEKLFF. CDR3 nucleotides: TGTGCCAGCAGCTTAGAGAGGAGCAGGGCTAATGAAAAACTGTTTTTT.

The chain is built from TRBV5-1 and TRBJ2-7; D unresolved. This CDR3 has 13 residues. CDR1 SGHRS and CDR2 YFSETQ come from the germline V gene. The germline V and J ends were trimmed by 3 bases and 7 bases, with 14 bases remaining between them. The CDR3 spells CASSSKYSGEQYF. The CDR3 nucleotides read TGCGCCAGCAGCTCCAAGTATTCGGGTGAGCAGTACTTC. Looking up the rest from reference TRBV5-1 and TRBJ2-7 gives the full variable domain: KAGVTQTPRYLIKTRGQQVTLSCSPISGHRSVSWYQQTPGQGLQFLFEYFSETQRNKGNFPGRFSGRQFSNSRSEMNVSTLELGDSALYLCASSSKYSGEQYFGPGTRLTVT.

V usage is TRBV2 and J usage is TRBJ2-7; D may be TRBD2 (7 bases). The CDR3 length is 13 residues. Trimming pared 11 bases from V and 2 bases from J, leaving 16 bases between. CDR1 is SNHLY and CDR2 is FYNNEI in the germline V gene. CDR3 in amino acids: CARGRGATYEQYF. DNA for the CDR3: TGTGCCCGGGGACGGGGGGCCACCTACGAGCAGTACTTC.

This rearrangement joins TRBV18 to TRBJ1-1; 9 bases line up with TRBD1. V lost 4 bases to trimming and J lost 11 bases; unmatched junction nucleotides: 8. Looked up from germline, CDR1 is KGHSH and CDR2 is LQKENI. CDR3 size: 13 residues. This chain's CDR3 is CASSLRQGGRAFF. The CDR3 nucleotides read TGTGCCAGCTCACTACGACAGGGGGGAAGGGCTTTCTTT.

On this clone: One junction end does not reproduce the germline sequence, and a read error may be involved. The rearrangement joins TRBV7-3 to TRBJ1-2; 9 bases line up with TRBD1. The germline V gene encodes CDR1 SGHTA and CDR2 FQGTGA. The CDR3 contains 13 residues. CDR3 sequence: CSSSLGDRDGYTF. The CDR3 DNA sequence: TGTTCCAGCAGCTTAGGGGACAGGGATGGCTACACCTTC. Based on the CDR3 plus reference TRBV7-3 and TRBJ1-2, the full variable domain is GAGVSQTPSNKVTEKGKYVELRCDPISGHTALYWYRQSLGQGPEFLIYFQGTGAADDSGLPNDRFFAVRPEGSVSTLKIQRTERGDSAVYLCSSSLGDRDGYTFGSGTRLTVV.

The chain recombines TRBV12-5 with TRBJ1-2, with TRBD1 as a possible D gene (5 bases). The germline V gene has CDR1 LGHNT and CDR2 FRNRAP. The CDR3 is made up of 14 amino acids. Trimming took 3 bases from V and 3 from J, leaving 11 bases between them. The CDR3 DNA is TGTGCTAGTGGTTTAATATCGGGGGACTATGGCTACACCTTC. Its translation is CASGLISGDYGYTF.

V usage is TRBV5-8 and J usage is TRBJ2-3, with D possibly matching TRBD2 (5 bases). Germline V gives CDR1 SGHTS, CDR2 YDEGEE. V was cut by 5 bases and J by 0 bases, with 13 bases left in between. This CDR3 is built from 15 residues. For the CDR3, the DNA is TGTGCCAGCAGTTGGATCGGGATAAGCACAGATACGCAGTATTTT. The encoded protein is CASSWIGISTDTQYF.

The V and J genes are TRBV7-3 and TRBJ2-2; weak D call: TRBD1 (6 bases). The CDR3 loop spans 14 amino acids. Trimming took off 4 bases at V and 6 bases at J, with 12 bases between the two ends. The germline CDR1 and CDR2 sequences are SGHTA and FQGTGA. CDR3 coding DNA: TGTGCCAGCAGCTCGCAGGGGCCCCCCGGGGAGCTGTTTTTT. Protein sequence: CASSSQGPPGELFF.